What follows are 29 T cell receptor beta chains derived from one specimen sequenced in a study of shared clonotypes between healthy human individuals (dated by TCRdb to between 2020 and 2021). Receptors were amplified or captured by the immunoSEQ multiplex PCR assay. Imported from immuneACCESS, the table was reduced by TCRdb to in-frame sequences with V and J called. These copies leave out some clones; in studies compared against another copy, an unresolved V gene accounts for under half, and the cause of the remainder is not known. The sample has 1,500,000 or so clones on record, 95% to 97% of them singletons. 0.95% to 1.5% of the sample rests with the top ten. The sequenced sample consisted of naive CD4+ T cells sorted from blood. In light of the paper, this sample's cell subset or site label describes: CD45RA+ positively selected. The receptors derive from a man in his thirties or forties in good health.

For the CDR3, the DNA is TGTGCCAGTAGTATGGACAGCCGCGAGAACACTGAAGCTTTCTTT. This translates into CASSMDSRENTEAFF. V usage is TRBV19 and J usage is TRBJ1-1; TRBD1 is a possible D gene (6 bases). Germline V gives CDR1 LNHDA, CDR2 SQIVND (reference sequence). The CDR3 has 15 amino acids. V was shortened by 3 bases and J by 1 base, with 12 bases between the two germline ends. Based on the CDR3 plus reference TRBV19 and TRBJ1-1, the full variable domain is DGGITQSPKYLFRKEGQNVTLSCEQNLNHDAMYWYRQDPGQGLRLIYYSQIVNDFQKGDIAEGYSVSREKKESFPLTVTSAQKNPTAFYLCASSMDSRENTEAFFGQGTRLTVV.

This clone was found once. V and J are TRBV15 and TRBJ2-7, with D perhaps matching TRBD2 (6 bases). The V gene lost 7 bases and the J gene lost 7 bases, with 17 bases spanning the gap. This CDR3 is 13 amino acids long. The germline gives CDR1 LNHNV, CDR2 YYDKDF (reference sequence). DNA of the CDR3: TGTGCCACCACCCGTCCGGGAGTGGTAGAGCAGTACTTC. It yields the protein CATTRPGVVEQYF.

The chain has TRBV29-1 and TRBJ2-4; 7 nucleotides match TRBD1. In germline, CDR1 is SQVTM, CDR2 ANQGSEA. The CDR3 covers 13 residues. J lost 7 bases, V lost 6 bases, and 9 bases had no gene match. The CDR3 here is CSVHTGAGNIQYF. CDR3 coding DNA: TGCAGCGTCCATACAGGGGCGGGTAACATTCAGTACTTC.

This sequence joins TRBV6-6 and TRBJ2-7, with TRBD1 as a possible D gene (6 bases). This CDR3 is built from 16 residues. Germline V gene sequence: CDR1 MNHNY, CDR2 SVGAGI (reference sequence). Trimming stripped 2 bases from V and 5 bases from J, with 19 bases between. CDR3 sequence (DNA): TGTGCCAGCAGTTACCGAGGGGACACGGTCAACGACGAGCAGTACTTC. Protein sequence: CASSYRGDTVNDEQYF.

V and J are TRBV19 and TRBJ2-2; 13 bases are shared with TRBD2. The CDR3 loop spans 17 amino acids. The germline gives CDR1 LNHDA, CDR2 SQIVND (reference sequence). The J segment lost 5 bases and the V segment lost 5 bases, leaving 8 bases of the junction unmatched. The CDR3 coding sequence is TGTGCCAGTAGTTCTGGACTAGCGGGAGATCGGACCGGGGAGCTGTTTTTT. It yields the protein CASSSGLAGDRTGELFF. The complete variable domain, with remaining parts taken from reference TRBV19 and TRBJ2-2, reads DGGITQSPKYLFRKEGQNVTLSCEQNLNHDAMYWYRQDPGQGLRLIYYSQIVNDFQKGDIAEGYSVSREKKESFPLTVTSAQKNPTAFYLCASSSGLAGDRTGELFFGEGSRLTVL.

The chain recombines TRBV2 with TRBJ2-7; 10 bases line up with TRBD1. The CDR3 spans 12 residues. In germline, CDR1 is SNHLY, CDR2 FYNNEI. Germline trimming cut 8 bases from V and 6 bases from J; bases unmatched to any gene: 4. CDR3 DNA: TGTGCCAGCCGGGACAGGGGATCCGAGCAGTACTTC. The encoded protein is CASRDRGSEQYF. The full variable domain, in which reference TRBV2 and TRBJ2-7 provide the parts outside the CDR3, is EPEVTQTPSHQVTQMGQEVILRCVPISNHLYFYWYRQILGQKVEFLVSFYNNEISEKSEIFDDQFSVERPDGSNFTLKIRSTKLEDSAMYFCASRDRGSEQYFGPGTRLTVT.

V is TRBV5-1 and J is TRBJ2-1, with 9 bases fitting TRBD1. The germline gives CDR1 SGHRS, CDR2 YFSETQ. There are 19 residues in the CDR3. The trim removed 0 bases at V and 2 bases at J, leaving 12 bases unmatched. CDR3 DNA sequence: TGCGCCAGCAGCTTGGATATCGCTACTGACAGGGGGGCCTACAATGAGCAGTTCTTC. Protein: CASSLDIATDRGAYNEQFF.

The chain uses TRBV7-1 and TRBJ2-3, with 12 positions matching TRBD2. TRBV7-1 is treated as an ORF (open reading frame) with a function not yet certain. The CDR3 has 23 residues. Trimming removed 1 base from V and 2 bases from J; junction bases left unmatched: 22. This CDR3 is CASSSDWPQVLASGRANTDTQYF. The CDR3 DNA reads as TGTGCCAGCAGCTCAGACTGGCCACAGGTGTTGGCTAGCGGGAGGGCTAACACAGATACGCAGTATTTT.

This chain joins TRBV11-3 and TRBJ2-7; TRBD2 matches 12 bases. This CDR3 is 15 amino acids long. CDR1 SGHNT and CDR2 YENEEA come from the germline V gene. With V trimmed by 5 bases and J by 7 bases, 9 bases remained unmatched. CDR3 DNA sequence: TGTGCCAGCAGCCTCAGGACTAGCGGGACGGGGGAGCAGTACTTC. Amino acids: CASSLRTSGTGEQYF.

This sequence joins TRBV7-9 and TRBJ2-7; tentatively, D is TRBD1 (6 bases). The V end lost 2 bases, the J end lost 4 bases, and 12 bases lay between the germline ends. Germline CDR1 and CDR2: SEHNR and FQNEAQ (reference sequence). This CDR3 is 14 amino acids long. The CDR3 spells CASSLRTEFYEQYF. As DNA, the CDR3 is TGTGCCAGCAGCTTAAGGACAGAATTTTACGAGCAGTACTTC. Based on the CDR3 plus reference TRBV7-9 and TRBJ2-7, the full variable domain is DTGVSQNPRHKITKRGQNVTFRCDPISEHNRLYWYRQTLGQGPEFLTYFQNEAQLEKSRLLSDRFSAERPKGSFSTLEIQRTEQGDSAMYLCASSLRTEFYEQYFGPGTRLTVT.

The gene calls are TRBV2 and TRBJ1-1; D unresolved. The germline CDR1 and CDR2 sequences are SNHLY and FYNNEI. V lost 6 bases and J 2 bases, leaving 13 bases between the germline ends. The CDR3 consists of 14 residues. The CDR3 here is CASRKDGINTEAFF. CDR3 in DNA: TGTGCCAGCAGGAAGGACGGAATAAACACTGAAGCTTTCTTT.

The chain recombines TRBV5-1 with TRBJ2-1, with D perhaps TRBD1 or TRBD2 (5 bases each). Germline V CDR1 and CDR2: SGHRS, YFSETQ. Trimming shortened V by 4 bases and J by 1 base, and 15 bases separated the two germline ends. CDR3 length: 16 residues. CDR3 bases: TGCGCCAGCAGCCTCCTCGGGGACCTGTCCTACAATGAGCAGTTCTTC. It encodes CASSLLGDLSYNEQFF. Together with reference TRBV5-1 and TRBJ2-1, the CDR3 gives the full variable domain: KAGVTQTPRYLIKTRGQQVTLSCSPISGHRSVSWYQQTPGQGLQFLFEYFSETQRNKGNFPGRFSGRQFSNSRSEMNVSTLELGDSALYLCASSLLGDLSYNEQFFGPGTRLTVL.

The rearrangement links TRBV6-5 to TRBJ1-1; no definite D call. CDR1 is MNHEY, CDR2 SVGAGI, per germline. The CDR3 contains 14 residues. V lost 5 bases to trimming and J lost 2 bases, with 12 bases between them. This chain's CDR3 is CASSINHGNTEAFF. CDR3 in DNA: TGTGCCAGCAGTATCAACCACGGTAACACTGAAGCTTTCTTT.

A remark on this clone: The sample holds other DNA sequences that translate to the same CDR3. The V and J genes are TRBV7-3 and TRBJ2-3; D not certain. This CDR3 has 12 residues. Trimming removed 2 bases at V and 4 bases at J, with 4 bases between. Per germline, CDR1 SGHTA and CDR2 FQGTGA. As DNA, the CDR3 is TGTGCCAGCAGCTTAGGAGCAGATACGCAGTATTTT. Translating gives CASSLGADTQYF.

This chain connects TRBV2 to TRBJ2-1; D remains ambiguous. Germline lookup yields CDR1 SNHLY and CDR2 FYNNEI. This CDR3 has 11 residues. Trimming cost V 7 bases and J 4 bases, with 5 bases left between them. The CDR3 DNA reads TGTGCCAGCAACCCTTACAATGAGCAGTTCTTC. Its protein product is CASNPYNEQFF.

The chain carries TRBV7-8 and TRBJ2-7; 7 nucleotides line up with TRBD1. With V trimmed by 5 bases and J by 7 bases, 11 bases remained unmatched. The CDR3 is 14 residues long. Germline CDR1 SGHVS, CDR2 FQNEAQ. The CDR3 region is CASSLGTGVFEQYF. CDR3 nucleotides: TGTGCCAGCAGCCTGGGCACAGGGGTATTTGAGCAGTACTTC. The full variable domain, rest sourced from reference TRBV7-8 and TRBJ2-7, is GAGVSQSPRYKVAKRGQDVALRCDPISGHVSLFWYQQALGQGPEFLTYFQNEAQLDKSGLPSDRFFAERPEGSVSTLKIQRTQQEDSAVYLCASSLGTGVFEQYFGPGTRLTVT.

V usage is TRBV6-1 and J usage is TRBJ2-5; possible D gene TRBD1, 5 bases. V was trimmed by 1 base and J by 5 bases, leaving 20 bases between them. Germline V CDR1 and CDR2: MNHNS, SASEGT. The CDR3 spans 17 residues. The CDR3 reads CASSEGIGVPLKETQYF. In nucleotides, the CDR3 is TGTGCCAGCAGTGAAGGCATAGGGGTTCCCTTGAAGGAGACCCAGTACTTC.

The chain has TRBV6-5 and TRBJ1-2; a possible D gene is TRBD1 (6 bases). This CDR3 has 12 amino acids. The germline V and J ends were trimmed by 7 bases and 4 bases, with 10 bases remaining between them. The germline CDR1 and CDR2 sequences are MNHEY and SVGAGI. CDR3 in DNA: TGTGCCAGCACCCCGGACAGCTATGGCTACACCTTC. Translating it yields CASTPDSYGYTF.

The chain is built from TRBV30 and TRBJ2-3; 9 bases are a match to TRBD1. This CDR3 contains 16 residues. V gave up 2 bases and J gave up 1 base; unmatched junction bases: 7. Germline CDR1 and CDR2: GTSNPN and SVGIG (reference sequence). The CDR3 loop reads CAWSLRRTGGTDTQYF. Written as DNA, the CDR3 is TGTGCCTGGAGTTTAAGGCGGACAGGGGGCACAGATACGCAGTATTTT. Variable domain in full (rest from reference TRBV30 and TRBJ2-3): SQTIHQWPATLVQPVGSPLSLECTVEGTSNPNLYWYRQAAGRGLQLLFYSVGIGQISSEVPQNLSASRPQDRQFILSSKKLLLSDSGFYLCAWSLRRTGGTDTQYFGPGTRLTVL.

The J gene is TRBJ2-3, the V gene TRBV19; D possibly corresponds to TRBD2 (6 bases). With 3 bases removed from V and 3 bases from J, the gap between germline ends came to 13 bases. Germline V gives CDR1 LNHDA, CDR2 SQIVND (reference sequence). This CDR3 region has 15 residues. The CDR3 nucleotides are TGTGCCAGTAGTATTGAGGGCGGGAAAACAGATACGCAGTATTTT. It encodes CASSIEGGKTDTQYF.

The rearrangement uses TRBV2 and TRBJ1-5; D ambiguous. Germline-derived CDR1 and CDR2 are SNHLY and FYNNEI. V was clipped by 3 bases and J by 3 bases, with 12 bases between them. The CDR3 extends over 15 amino acids. The CDR3 region has the DNA TGTGCCAGCAGTGAGGGCAGTAACCTCAATCAGCCCCAGCATTTT. Amino acids: CASSEGSNLNQPQHF.

This chain links TRBV5-1 with TRBJ1-1; TRBD1 aligns across 7 bases. Germline CDR1 SGHRS, CDR2 YFSETQ. The CDR3 sequence is 14 residues long. The V and J ends lost 3 bases and 6 bases, in that order; junction bases with no gene match: 8. CDR3 coding DNA: TGCGCCAGCAGCTCTACCCTCGGACAGGCTGAAGCTTTCTTT. This encodes CASSSTLGQAEAFF.

The chain carries TRBV6-6 and TRBJ2-7; D call uncertain. CDR3 length: 13 amino acids. CDR1 and CDR2 (germline): MNHNY, SVGAGI (reference sequence). V was cut by 2 bases and J by 6 bases, with 11 bases left in between. The DNA for the CDR3 is TGTGCCAGCAGTTACAATTGGCAGGTCGAGCAGTACTTC. Translating it yields CASSYNWQVEQYF.

In DNA, the CDR3 is TGTGCCAGCAGAGATAGGTGGGGTTCTAGCGGCTTATCCTACAATGAGCAGTTCTTC. It yields the protein CASRDRWGSSGLSYNEQFF. The chain carries TRBV14 and TRBJ2-1; 7 bases map to TRBD2. V dropped 6 bases and J dropped 1; count of bases not matched to a gene: 18. Germline CDR1 reads SGHDN; CDR2 reads FVKESK. The CDR3 is 19 residues long.

A single count supports this clone. V usage is TRBV5-6 and J usage is TRBJ1-5, with D perhaps TRBD1 (5 bases). Germline CDR1 is SGHDT and CDR2 is YYEEEE. V was trimmed by 1 base and J by 9 bases, leaving 17 bases between them. The CDR3 is 15 residues long. As DNA, the CDR3 is TGTGCCAGCAGCTTGTTCCGGACAAAGGATAGGCCCCAGCATTTT. This encodes CASSLFRTKDRPQHF.

The chain is built from TRBV11-2 and TRBJ2-5; no clear D gene. The V end lost 0 bases, the J end lost 7 bases, and 9 bases lay between the germline ends. Looked up from germline, CDR1 is SGHAT and CDR2 is FQNNGV. The CDR3 consists of 13 residues. Here the CDR3 reads CASSLDQSGTQYF. The DNA of the CDR3 is TGTGCCAGCAGCTTAGACCAATCCGGGACCCAGTACTTC.

For this clone: This specimen includes other DNA sequences encoding the same CDR3. The gene calls are TRBV19 and TRBJ2-5, with D perhaps assigned TRBD1 or TRBD2 (6 bases each). Trimming pared 3 bases from V and 1 base from J, leaving 9 bases between. Germline V gene lookup returns CDR1 LNHDA and CDR2 SQIVND (reference sequence). This CDR3 region has 14 residues. The CDR3 region has the DNA TGTGCCAGTAGTATCGGGGGCGGCCAAGAGACCCAGTACTTC. Protein sequence: CASSIGGGQETQYF.

The chain couples TRBV5-1 to TRBJ2-1; 8 bases align to TRBD1. The CDR3 consists of 15 residues. Looked up from germline, CDR1 is SGHRS and CDR2 is YFSETQ. Trimming took 2 bases from V and 2 from J; bases not matched to a gene: 3. The CDR3 DNA reads as TGCGCCAGCAGCTTTCCGGGACAGGCCTACAATGAGCAGTTCTTC. Its translation: CASSFPGQAYNEQFF.

V gene TRBV4-3 combines with J gene TRBJ2-3; TRBD1 aligns across 7 bases. CDR1 and CDR2 (germline): LGHNA, YSLEER. This CDR3 has 15 residues. Germline trimming cut 3 bases from V and 2 bases from J; bases unmatched to any gene: 5. The CDR3, as DNA: TGCGCCAGCAGCCAGACAGGGTCCACCACAGATACGCAGTATTTT. It specifies CASSQTGSTTDTQYF.